These T cell receptor beta chains were read from a single sample in a study of blood T cell repertoires in COVID-19. The table came from immunoSEQ multiplex PCR; TCRdb's copy has only in-frame clones and leaves some out. The sample carries some 180,000 clones, around nine tenths recorded once. Material for sequencing was peripheral blood. Source of these receptors: a man in his sixties with active or convalescent COVID-19. Both conserved end residues are part of each CDR3. Each record gives: D gene, CDR3 length, clone size, V gene, J gene, CDR3 DNA, CDR3 protein. A D gene is named only where the DNA matches it firmly. Only some rows state a clone size, as once, few, many or a class for expanded clones.

d_call: TRBD2; cdr3_length: 14; clone_size: -; v_call: TRBV6-5; j_call: TRBJ2-5; cdr3_nt: TGTGCCAGCAGGGAGGGACTAGCGGGATGGGACCAGTACTTC; cdr3_aa: CASREGLAGWDQYF
d_call: -; cdr3_length: 15; clone_size: -; v_call: TRBV7-3; j_call: TRBJ2-1; cdr3_nt: TGTGCCAGCAGCTCGACTCGGAGCTCCTACAATGAGCAGTTCTTC; cdr3_aa: CASSSTRSSYNEQFF
d_call: TRBD1; cdr3_length: 15; clone_size: -; v_call: TRBV2; j_call: TRBJ1-4; cdr3_nt: TGTGCCAGCAAGTTCTCCGGACAGGGCTATGAAAAACTGTTTTTT; cdr3_aa: CASKFSGQGYEKLFF
d_call: -; cdr3_length: 12; clone_size: -; v_call: TRBV28; j_call: TRBJ1-1; cdr3_nt: TGTGCCAGCACCACATCTGTCACTGAAGCTTTCTTT; cdr3_aa: CASTTSVTEAFF
d_call: -; cdr3_length: 13; clone_size: few; v_call: TRBV13; j_call: TRBJ1-1; cdr3_nt: TGTGCCAGCAGCTTACGGAGGAACACTGAAGCTTTCTTT; cdr3_aa: CASSLRRNTEAFF
d_call: -; cdr3_length: 15; clone_size: -; v_call: TRBV27; j_call: TRBJ1-4; cdr3_nt: TGTGCCAGCAAGGGGCAGGGAACAACTAATGAAAAACTGTTTTTT; cdr3_aa: CASKGQGTTNEKLFF
d_call: TRBD2; cdr3_length: 15; clone_size: -; v_call: TRBV5-1; j_call: TRBJ2-2; cdr3_nt: TGCGCCAGCAGCTTAGCGGGGGCGAACACCGGGGAGCTGTTTTTT; cdr3_aa: CASSLAGANTGELFF
d_call: TRBD1; cdr3_length: 15; clone_size: -; v_call: TRBV4-1; j_call: TRBJ1-2; cdr3_nt: TGCGCCAGCAGCCAAGAACAGGGGCAAAGCTATGGCTACACCTTC; cdr3_aa: CASSQEQGQSYGYTF
d_call: TRBD1; cdr3_length: 15; clone_size: -; v_call: TRBV18; j_call: TRBJ1-1; cdr3_nt: TGTGCCAGCTCACTCCCGCCGGGACAGGGTTCTTTAGCTTTCTTT; cdr3_aa: CASSLPPGQGSLAFF
d_call: -; cdr3_length: 18; clone_size: once; v_call: TRBV18; j_call: TRBJ2-6; cdr3_nt: TGTGCCAGCTCCCCTCGAGCAGCCGCCACGGGAGGGGCCAACGTCCTGACTTTC; cdr3_aa: CASSPRAAATGGANVLTF
d_call: -; cdr3_length: 16; clone_size: -; v_call: TRBV20-1; j_call: TRBJ1-6; cdr3_nt: TGCAGTGCTAGTCCGGTAATCGGCAGGGGACATTCACCCCTCCACTTT; cdr3_aa: CSASPVIGRGHSPLHF
d_call: TRBD1; cdr3_length: 15; clone_size: once; v_call: TRBV7-3; j_call: TRBJ2-1; cdr3_nt: TGTGCCAGCAGCTTATCAGGGGGTTCCTACAATGAGCAGTTCTTC; cdr3_aa: CASSLSGGSYNEQFF
d_call: TRBD1; cdr3_length: 18; clone_size: few; v_call: TRBV4-1; j_call: TRBJ1-4; cdr3_nt: TGCGCCAGCAGCCGTCCCGGGACAGGGATTGGGGCTAATGAAAAACTGTTTTTT; cdr3_aa: CASSRPGTGIGANEKLFF
d_call: -; cdr3_length: 11; clone_size: -; v_call: TRBV3-1/TRBV3-2; j_call: TRBJ1-1; cdr3_nt: TGTGCCAGCAGCCAGGGGGGTGAGGCTTTCTTT; cdr3_aa: CASSQGGEAFF
d_call: TRBD1; cdr3_length: 14; clone_size: -; v_call: TRBV19; j_call: TRBJ2-5; cdr3_nt: TGTGCCAGTAACCAAGGACAGGGACAAGAGACCCAGTACTTC; cdr3_aa: CASNQGQGQETQYF
d_call: -; cdr3_length: 15; clone_size: -; v_call: TRBV3-1/TRBV3-2; j_call: TRBJ1-6; cdr3_nt: TGTGCCAGCAGCCAATTCAGGGCCGGGAATTCACCCCTCCACTTT; cdr3_aa: CASSQFRAGNSPLHF